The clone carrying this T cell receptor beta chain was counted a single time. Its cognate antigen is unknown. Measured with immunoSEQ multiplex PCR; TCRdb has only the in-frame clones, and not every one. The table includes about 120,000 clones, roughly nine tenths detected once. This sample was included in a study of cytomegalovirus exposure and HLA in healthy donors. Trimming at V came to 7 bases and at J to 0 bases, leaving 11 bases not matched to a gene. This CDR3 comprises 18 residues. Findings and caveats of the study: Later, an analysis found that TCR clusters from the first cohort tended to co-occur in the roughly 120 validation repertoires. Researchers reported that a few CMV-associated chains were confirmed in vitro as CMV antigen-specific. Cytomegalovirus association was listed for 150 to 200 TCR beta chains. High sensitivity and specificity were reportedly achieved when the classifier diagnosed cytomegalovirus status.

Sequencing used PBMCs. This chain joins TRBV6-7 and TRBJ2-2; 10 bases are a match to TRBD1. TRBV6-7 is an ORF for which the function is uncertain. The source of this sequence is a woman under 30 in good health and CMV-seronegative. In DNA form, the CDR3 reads TGTGCCAGCACTAAGGATCCCGGGACAGGGGCGAACACCGGGGAGCTGTTTTTT. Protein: CASTKDPGTGANTGELFF.